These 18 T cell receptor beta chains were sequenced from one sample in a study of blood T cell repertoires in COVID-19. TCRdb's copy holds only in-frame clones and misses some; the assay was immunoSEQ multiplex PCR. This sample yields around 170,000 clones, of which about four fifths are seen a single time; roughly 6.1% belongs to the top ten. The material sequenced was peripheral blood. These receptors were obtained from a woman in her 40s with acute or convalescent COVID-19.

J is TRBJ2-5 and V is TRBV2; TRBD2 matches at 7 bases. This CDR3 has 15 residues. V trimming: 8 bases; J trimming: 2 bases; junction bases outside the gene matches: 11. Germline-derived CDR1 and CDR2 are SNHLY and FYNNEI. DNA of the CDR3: TGTGCCAGCCGCCCACCCTCTAGCGGACAAGAGACCCAGTACTTC. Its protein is CASRPPSSGQETQYF. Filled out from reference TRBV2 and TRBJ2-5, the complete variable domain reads EPEVTQTPSHQVTQMGQEVILRCVPISNHLYFYWYRQILGQKVEFLVSFYNNEISEKSEIFDDQFSVERPDGSNFTLKIRSTKLEDSAMYFCASRPPSSGQETQYFGPGTRLLVL.

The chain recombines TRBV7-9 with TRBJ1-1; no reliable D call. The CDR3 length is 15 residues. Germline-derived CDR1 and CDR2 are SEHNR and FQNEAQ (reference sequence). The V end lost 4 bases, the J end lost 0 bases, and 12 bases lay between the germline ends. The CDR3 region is CASSYGQALNTEAFF. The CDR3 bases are TGTGCCAGCAGCTACGGCCAGGCCTTGAACACTGAAGCTTTCTTT.

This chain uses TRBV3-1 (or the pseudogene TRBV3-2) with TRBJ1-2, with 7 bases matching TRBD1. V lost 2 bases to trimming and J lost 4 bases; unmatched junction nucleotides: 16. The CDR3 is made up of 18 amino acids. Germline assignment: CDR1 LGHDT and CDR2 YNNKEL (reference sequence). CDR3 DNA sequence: TGTGCCAGCAGCCAAATACAGGGGATTGGCAGGGCCCCCTATGGCTACACCTTC. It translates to CASSQIQGIGRAPYGYTF.

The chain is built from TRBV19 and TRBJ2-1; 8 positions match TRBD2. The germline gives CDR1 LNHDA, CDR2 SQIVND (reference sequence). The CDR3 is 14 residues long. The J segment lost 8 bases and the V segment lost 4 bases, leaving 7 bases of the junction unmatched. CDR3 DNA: TGTGCCAGTAGTAGCGTAGCGGGGTTTGATGAGCAGTTCTTC. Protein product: CASSSVAGFDEQFF.

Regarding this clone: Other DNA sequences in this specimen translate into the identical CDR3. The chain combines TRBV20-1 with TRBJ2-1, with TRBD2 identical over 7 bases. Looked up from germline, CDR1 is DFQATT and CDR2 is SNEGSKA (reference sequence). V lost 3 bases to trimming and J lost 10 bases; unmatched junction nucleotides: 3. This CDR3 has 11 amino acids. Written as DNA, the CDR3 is TGCAGTGCTAGGGGGGGACTAGAGCAGTTCTTC. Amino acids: CSARGGLEQFF.

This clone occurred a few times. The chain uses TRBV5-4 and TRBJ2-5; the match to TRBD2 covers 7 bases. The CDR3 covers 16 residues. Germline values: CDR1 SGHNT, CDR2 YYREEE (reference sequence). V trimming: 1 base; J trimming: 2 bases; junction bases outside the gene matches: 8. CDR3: CASSLWASGLQETQYF. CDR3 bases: TGTGCCAGCAGCTTGTGGGCTAGCGGCCTACAAGAGACCCAGTACTTC.

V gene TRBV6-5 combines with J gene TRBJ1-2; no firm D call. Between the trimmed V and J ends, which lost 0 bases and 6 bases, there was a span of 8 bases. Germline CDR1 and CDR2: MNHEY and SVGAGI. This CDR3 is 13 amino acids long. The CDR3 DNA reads TGTGCCAGCAGTTACTCTCCAAGCAATGGCTACACCTTC. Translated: CASSYSPSNGYTF.

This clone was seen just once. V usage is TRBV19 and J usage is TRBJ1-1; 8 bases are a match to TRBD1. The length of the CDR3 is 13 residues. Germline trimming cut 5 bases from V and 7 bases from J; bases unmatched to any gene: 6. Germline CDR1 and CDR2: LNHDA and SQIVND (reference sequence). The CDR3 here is CASSGRTGGEAFF. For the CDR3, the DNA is TGTGCCAGTAGTGGGAGAACAGGGGGTGAAGCTTTCTTT.

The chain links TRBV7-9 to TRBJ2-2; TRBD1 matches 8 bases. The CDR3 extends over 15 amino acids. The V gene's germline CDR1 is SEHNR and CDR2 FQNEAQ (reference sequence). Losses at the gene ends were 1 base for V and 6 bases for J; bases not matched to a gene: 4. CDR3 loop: CASSLGRQGSGELFF. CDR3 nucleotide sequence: TGTGCCAGCAGCTTAGGTCGACAGGGGTCCGGGGAGCTGTTTTTT.

CDR3 DNA sequence: TGCGCCAGCAGCCCACCGGGACTAGCAGCTTTAGGGACCGGGGAGCTGTTTTTT. This sequence encodes CASSPPGLAALGTGELFF. The chain links TRBV5-1 to TRBJ2-2; 9 bases map to TRBD2. V dropped 4 bases and J dropped 5; count of bases not matched to a gene: 15. This CDR3 is built from 18 residues. Germline V gene sequence: CDR1 SGHRS, CDR2 YFSETQ.

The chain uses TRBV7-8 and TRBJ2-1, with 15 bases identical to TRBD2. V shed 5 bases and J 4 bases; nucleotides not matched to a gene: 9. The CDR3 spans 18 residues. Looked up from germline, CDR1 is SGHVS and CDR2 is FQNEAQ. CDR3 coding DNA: TGTGCCAGCAGCCATGGGACTAGCGGGGGGACCCGATACAATGAGCAGTTCTTC. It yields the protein CASSHGTSGGTRYNEQFF.

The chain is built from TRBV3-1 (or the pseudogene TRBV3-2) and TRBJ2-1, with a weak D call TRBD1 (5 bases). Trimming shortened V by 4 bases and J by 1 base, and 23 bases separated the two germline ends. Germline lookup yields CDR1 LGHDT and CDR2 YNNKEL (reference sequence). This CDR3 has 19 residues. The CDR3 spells CASSRGLDTGLGSYNEQFF. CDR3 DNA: TGTGCCAGCAGCCGAGGCCTAGACACAGGTTTGGGTTCCTACAATGAGCAGTTCTTC.

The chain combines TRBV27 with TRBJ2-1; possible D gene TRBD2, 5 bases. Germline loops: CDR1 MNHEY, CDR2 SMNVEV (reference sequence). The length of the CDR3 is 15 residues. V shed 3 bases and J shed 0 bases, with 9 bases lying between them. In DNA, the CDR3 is TGTGCCAGCAGTTTCGACTACCCCTCCTACAATGAGCAGTTCTTC. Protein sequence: CASSFDYPSYNEQFF.

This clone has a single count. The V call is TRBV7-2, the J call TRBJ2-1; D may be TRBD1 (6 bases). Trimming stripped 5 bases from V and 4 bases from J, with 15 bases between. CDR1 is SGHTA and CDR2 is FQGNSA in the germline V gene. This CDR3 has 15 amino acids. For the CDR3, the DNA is TGTGCCAGCAGCCCACAAGACAGGACATACAATGAGCAGTTCTTC. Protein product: CASSPQDRTYNEQFF. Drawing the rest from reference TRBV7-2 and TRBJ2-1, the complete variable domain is GAGVSQSPSNKVTEKGKDVELRCDPISGHTALYWYRQSLGQGLEFLIYFQGNSAPDKSGLPSDRFSAERTGGSVSTLTIQRTQQEDSAVYLCASSPQDRTYNEQFFGPGTRLTVL.

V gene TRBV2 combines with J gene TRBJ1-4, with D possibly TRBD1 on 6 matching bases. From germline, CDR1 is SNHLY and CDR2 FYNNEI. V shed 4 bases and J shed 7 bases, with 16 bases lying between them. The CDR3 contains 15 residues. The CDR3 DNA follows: TGTGCCAGCAGTGCCGAGGGGGGGCAGGGTGAAAAACTGTTTTTT. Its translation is CASSAEGGQGEKLFF.

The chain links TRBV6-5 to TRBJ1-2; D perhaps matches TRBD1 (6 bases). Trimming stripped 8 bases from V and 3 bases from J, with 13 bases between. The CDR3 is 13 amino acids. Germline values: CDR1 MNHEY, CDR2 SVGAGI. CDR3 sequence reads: CASCRDMDYGYTF. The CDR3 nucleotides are TGTGCCAGCTGCCGGGACATGGACTATGGCTACACCTTC.

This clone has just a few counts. The CDR3 DNA reads as TGTGCCAGCAGCCATGCACAGGGAGTGGACTACGAGCAGTACTTC. This translates into CASSHAQGVDYEQYF. V is TRBV7-9 and J is TRBJ2-7; tentatively, D is TRBD1 (6 bases). The CDR3 spans 15 residues. With 5 bases removed from V and 3 bases from J, the gap between germline ends came to 17 bases. Germline assignment: CDR1 SEHNR and CDR2 FQNEAQ (reference sequence).

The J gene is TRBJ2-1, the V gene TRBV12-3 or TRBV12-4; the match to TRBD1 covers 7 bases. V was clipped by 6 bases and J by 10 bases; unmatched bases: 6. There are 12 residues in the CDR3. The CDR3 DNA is TGTGCCAGCAGCCCAACAGGGGTCGAGCAGTTCTTC. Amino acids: CASSPTGVEQFF.